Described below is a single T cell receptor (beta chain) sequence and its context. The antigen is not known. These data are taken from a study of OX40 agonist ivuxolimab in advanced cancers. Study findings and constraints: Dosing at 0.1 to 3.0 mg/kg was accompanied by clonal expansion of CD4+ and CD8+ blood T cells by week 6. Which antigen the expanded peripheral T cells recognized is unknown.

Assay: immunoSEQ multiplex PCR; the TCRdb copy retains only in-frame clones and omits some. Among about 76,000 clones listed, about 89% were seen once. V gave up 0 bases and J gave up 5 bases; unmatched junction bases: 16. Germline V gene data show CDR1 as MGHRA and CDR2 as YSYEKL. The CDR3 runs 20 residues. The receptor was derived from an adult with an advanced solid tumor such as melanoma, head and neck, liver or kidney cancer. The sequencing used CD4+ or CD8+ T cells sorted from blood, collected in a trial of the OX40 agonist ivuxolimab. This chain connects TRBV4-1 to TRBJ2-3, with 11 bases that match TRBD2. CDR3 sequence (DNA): TGCGCCAGCAGCCAAGAACTTGGGGTACTAGCGGGAGTCATTGGAGATACGCAGTATTTT. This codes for CASSQELGVLAGVIGDTQYF.